These 22 T cell receptor beta chains originate from one sample sequenced in a study of blood T cell repertoires in COVID-19. Libraries were prepared by immunoSEQ multiplex PCR; TCRdb keeps only in-frame clonotypes and omits some of them. The data contain under 350,000 clones, around 84% of them singletons. Sequencing input: PBMCs or T cells enriched from blood (not recorded which). The receptor set was obtained from a man aged 25 to 40 who had recovered from COVID-19.

The rearrangement links TRBV27 to TRBJ2-2; 7 nucleotides match TRBD2. V was clipped by 0 bases and J by 1 base; unmatched bases: 8. Germline V lookup: CDR1 MNHEY, CDR2 SMNVEV (reference sequence). CDR3 length: 18 residues. In nucleotides, the CDR3 is TGTGCCAGCAGTTTATCCCTCGTATTAGCGGGGAACACCGGGGAGCTGTTTTTT. The encoded protein is CASSLSLVLAGNTGELFF.

This clone was detected once. The rearrangement joins TRBV5-4 to TRBJ2-5; 9 bases agree with TRBD2. V was clipped by 3 bases and J by 5 bases; unmatched bases: 11. The CDR3 is 16 amino acids. The germline V gene has CDR1 SGHNT and CDR2 YYREEE (reference sequence). The CDR3 is CASSSSGGNRWETQYF. The CDR3 DNA follows: TGTGCCAGCAGCTCCAGCGGGGGGAATCGCTGGGAGACCCAGTACTTC.

This clone has only a few counts. The CDR3 sequence: CASRLTRNHNSPLHF. For the CDR3, the DNA is TGTGCCAGCAGACTTACTAGGAACCATAATTCACCCCTCCACTTT. The V gene is TRBV27, the J gene TRBJ1-6, with D unresolved. Trimming removed 6 bases at V and 5 bases at J, with 14 bases between. The germline CDR1 and CDR2 sequences are MNHEY and SMNVEV (reference sequence). The CDR3 extends over 15 amino acids.

This clone was seen a single time. One junction end disagrees with the germline gene, perhaps due to a read error. The gene calls are TRBV7-2 and TRBJ1-2; D gene unclear. The germline gives CDR1 SGHTA, CDR2 FQGNSA. The CDR3 has 12 amino acids. CDR3 in amino acids: CASTLNSYGYTF. Written as DNA, the CDR3 is TGTGCCAGCACCTTAAACAGCTATGGCTACACCTTC.

This clone was counted only a few times. The CDR3, as DNA: TGTGCCAGCAGCCGAGGTGGATACGGCAATCAGCCCCAGCATTTT. It is translated as CASSRGGYGNQPQHF. The chain couples TRBV28 to TRBJ1-5; D uncertain. CDR1 and CDR2 from the germline V gene are MDHEN and SYDVKM. The CDR3 spans 15 residues. The ends were cut back, 6 bases at V and 2 bases at J, with 14 bases in the middle.

V and J are TRBV7-2 and TRBJ2-5, with D tentatively TRBD2 (6 bases). This CDR3 comprises 16 residues. The V and J ends lost 5 bases and 1 base respectively, with 17 bases between them. The germline V gene has CDR1 SGHTA and CDR2 FQGNSA. Here the CDR3 DNA reads TGTGCCAGCAGCCCAAGACTAGTAAGCGCCCAAGAGACCCAGTACTTC. Translating gives CASSPRLVSAQETQYF.

The chain couples TRBV20-1 to TRBJ2-3; D is undetermined. The V gene's germline CDR1 is DFQATT and CDR2 SNEGSKA (reference sequence). The CDR3 extends over 11 amino acids. Trimming left V 4 bases short and J 6 bases short, with 8 bases between. CDR3 coding DNA: TGCAGTGCTAACACGGAGGATACGCAGTATTTT. Its protein is CSANTEDTQYF.

V usage is TRBV29-1 and J usage is TRBJ1-1; TRBD1 matches at 9 bases. The CDR3 is 15 amino acids. V dropped 5 bases and J dropped 0; count of bases not matched to a gene: 7. Looked up from germline, CDR1 is SQVTM and CDR2 is ANQGSEA. The CDR3 loop reads CSVKPTGGMNTEAFF. CDR3 in DNA: TGCAGCGTTAAACCGACAGGGGGGATGAACACTGAAGCTTTCTTT.

The J gene is TRBJ2-6, the V gene TRBV7-2; no clear D. Looked up from germline, CDR1 is SGHTA and CDR2 is FQGNSA. V was cut by 5 bases and J by 0 bases, with 11 bases left in between. The CDR3 is 16 residues long. In nucleotides, the CDR3 is TGTGCCAGCAGCCCATGGGCGAACTCTGGGGCCAACGTCCTGACTTTC. Its translation: CASSPWANSGANVLTF.

This clone was found a few times. The J gene is TRBJ1-2, the V gene TRBV11-2, with TRBD1 identical over 9 bases. Germline V gene lookup returns CDR1 SGHAT and CDR2 FQNNGV. J lost 5 bases, V lost 4 bases, and 20 bases had no gene match. The length of the CDR3 is 19 residues. In DNA, the CDR3 is TGTGCCAGCAGCTCCTATGGGATCGACAGGGGGATGGCCGTTTATGGCTACACCTTC. As protein: CASSSYGIDRGMAVYGYTF.

Points on this clone: The sample holds other DNA sequences that translate to the same CDR3. This chain uses TRBV27 with TRBJ2-3, with D perhaps TRBD1 (5 bases). V was pared by 0 bases and J by 3 bases, with 7 bases between. Germline CDR1 reads MNHEY; CDR2 reads SMNVEV (reference sequence). The length of the CDR3 is 14 residues. The CDR3 is CASSLSAGTDTQYF. The DNA of the CDR3 is TGTGCCAGCAGTTTATCAGCAGGGACAGATACGCAGTATTTT.

In this sample, this clone turned up once. The rearrangement joins TRBV4-2 to TRBJ1-1, with 7 bases identical to TRBD1. V lost 1 base and J lost 6; bases outside the gene matches: 5. Germline assignment: CDR1 LGHNA and CDR2 YNFKEQ. The CDR3 is 14 amino acids. The CDR3 DNA reads as TGTGCCAGCAGCCAAGTTAAGGGGGCGCCTGAAGCTTTCTTT. This gives the protein CASSQVKGAPEAFF.

This clone was observed a single time. The chain is built from TRBV14 and TRBJ1-1; D gene uncertain. Germline V CDR1 and CDR2: SGHDN, FVKESK. The CDR3 is 13 amino acids. With 0 bases removed from V and 5 bases from J, the gap between germline ends came to 7 bases. The CDR3 region is CASSQERSTEAFF. In DNA form, the CDR3 reads TGTGCCAGCAGCCAAGAGAGGTCTACTGAAGCTTTCTTT.

For this clone: Other DNA variants within this sample encode the same CDR3. The chain recombines TRBV6-5 with TRBJ1-2; 12 nucleotides align to TRBD1. CDR1 is MNHEY, CDR2 SVGAGI, per germline. Losses at the gene ends were 2 bases for V and 8 bases for J; bases not matched to a gene: 3. The CDR3 runs to 14 residues. The DNA for the CDR3 is TGTGCCAGCAGTTACACGGGACAGGGGGCGGGCTACACCTTC. As protein: CASSYTGQGAGYTF.

This clone was recorded only once. This chain uses TRBV28 with TRBJ2-1, with TRBD2 matching over 10 bases. There are 15 residues in the CDR3. Germline CDR1 reads MDHEN; CDR2 reads SYDVKM. The V and J ends lost 6 bases and 10 bases, in that order; junction bases with no gene match: 12. As DNA, the CDR3 is TGTGCCAGCAGCGCCCGGACTAGCGGCCGCCGGGAGCAGTTCTTC. It specifies CASSARTSGRREQFF.

The chain links TRBV19 to TRBJ1-4; 9 nucleotides align to TRBD1. The CDR3 consists of 15 residues. The V and J ends lost 3 bases and 5 bases, in that order; junction bases with no gene match: 4. From germline, CDR1 is LNHDA and CDR2 SQIVND (reference sequence). CDR3 bases: TGTGCCAGTAGTATCCCCGGGACAGGGAATGAAAAACTGTTTTTT. It encodes CASSIPGTGNEKLFF.

This clone was counted only a few times. This sequence joins TRBV4-1 and TRBJ1-1, with D maybe TRBD1 (5 bases). Germline V lookup: CDR1 MGHRA, CDR2 YSYEKL. CDR3 size: 13 residues. V lost 1 base and J 6 bases, leaving 9 bases between the germline ends. This chain's CDR3 is CASSQAGGSEAFF. The CDR3 coding sequence is TGCGCCAGCAGCCAAGCTGGGGGGTCTGAAGCTTTCTTT.

The chain recombines TRBV14 with TRBJ2-2; 11 nucleotides line up with TRBD1. Germline assignment: CDR1 SGHDN and CDR2 FVKESK. V lost 4 bases to trimming and J lost 4 bases; unmatched junction nucleotides: 8. The CDR3 has 17 amino acids. The CDR3 DNA reads TGTGCCAGCAGCCCCCCGTGGGGACAGGGGGTCACCGGGGAGCTGTTTTTT. It codes for CASSPPWGQGVTGELFF.

The chain uses TRBV30 and TRBJ1-3; D perhaps matches TRBD1 (5 bases). The germline V gene encodes CDR1 GTSNPN and CDR2 SVGIG (reference sequence). Trimming stripped 2 bases from V and 0 bases from J, with 14 bases between. The CDR3 is 16 residues long. The chain's CDR3 is CAWSPMTAFSGNTIYF. DNA for the CDR3: TGTGCCTGGAGTCCGATGACAGCCTTCTCTGGAAACACCATATATTTT.

This chain connects TRBV6-5 to TRBJ2-7; a possible D gene is TRBD1 (6 bases). Germline V lookup: CDR1 MNHEY, CDR2 SVGAGI. V lost 5 bases, J lost 5 bases, and 19 bases lay in between. There are 15 residues in the CDR3. The CDR3 reads CASSNPSTGQDEQYF. As DNA, the CDR3 is TGTGCCAGCAGTAACCCCTCGACAGGTCAGGACGAGCAGTACTTC.

The V and J genes are TRBV18 and TRBJ1-6; TRBD1 matches at 9 bases. Looked up from germline, CDR1 is KGHSH and CDR2 is LQKENI. Germline trimming cut 4 bases from V and 7 bases from J; bases unmatched to any gene: 5. This CDR3 spans 15 amino acids. CDR3 loop: CASSLTGQGNSPLHF. The DNA of the CDR3 is TGTGCCAGCTCACTCACGGGACAGGGAAATTCACCCCTCCACTTT.

The V and J genes are TRBV5-5 and TRBJ1-3, with D perhaps matching TRBD1 (6 bases). The CDR3 loop spans 13 amino acids. The V gene lost 0 bases and the J gene lost 7 bases, with 8 bases spanning the gap. Germline loops: CDR1 SGHKS, CDR2 YYEKEE (reference sequence). For the CDR3, the DNA is TGTGCCAGCAGCTTGGCGCAGGGGAACACCATATATTTT. Translated: CASSLAQGNTIYF.